A single sample gave rise to the 11 T cell receptor beta chains below, sequenced in a study of CD8+CD57+ T cells in acquired aplastic anemia. Researchers used genomic DNA as the template to profile TCR beta VDJ and CDR3. TCRdb reanalysed the reads using MiXCR and keeps one entry per CDR3 protein. The data contain around 400,000 distinct CDR3 sequences, about two thirds of them seen just once; the ten biggest clones take up more than 3.5%. Input material: sorted CD4+, CD8+, or CD8+CD57+ T cells (not recorded which) from PBMCs. These receptors were collected from a human donor in good health, serving as a control.

Concerning this clonotype: Here the CDR3 omits its conserved ending phenylalanine or tryptophan, so a read error is the likely source. It is unclear where the CDR3 begins or ends on the DNA, so no DNA is shown, and the CDR3 is as TCRdb lists it. This chain connects TRBV9 to TRBJ1-1; the table's D call of TRBD1 was not tested on the DNA. The CDR3 is made up of 12 amino acids, end residues included. Germline CDR1 and CDR2: SGDLS and YYNGEE. The CDR3 is CASSVVGGLSGI.

Only a few counts were recorded for this clonotype. The V call is TRBV5-4, the J call TRBJ2-4, with D perhaps matching TRBD2 (7 bases). The germline gives CDR1 SGHNT, CDR2 YYREEE (reference sequence). The CDR3 consists of 16 residues. Trimming removed 6 bases at V and 0 bases at J, with 16 bases between. The CDR3 region is CASTSGGLLAKNIQYF. The CDR3 DNA reads TGTGCCAGCACGTCGGGGGGCCTTTTAGCCAAAAACATTCAGTACTTC.

The chain is built from TRBV29-1 and TRBJ2-7; 9 bases are a match to TRBD1. CDR1 SQVTM and CDR2 ANQGSEA come from the germline V gene. Trimming removed 3 bases from V and 5 bases from J; junction bases left unmatched: 8. This CDR3 is built from 14 residues. CDR3 sequence reads: CSVETGTGYHEQYF. The CDR3 bases are TGCAGCGTTGAGACCGGGACAGGGTACCACGAGCAGTACTTC.

This clonotype was recorded many times. The V gene is TRBV9, the J gene TRBJ2-1; 11 bases match TRBD2. Germline V CDR1 and CDR2: SGDLS, YYNGEE. The V gene end was trimmed by 0 bases and the J gene end by 1 base; junction bases not matched to a gene: 9. The CDR3 spans 19 residues. This CDR3 is CASSVVSLAGGFSYNEQFF. In nucleotides, the CDR3 is TGTGCCAGCAGCGTAGTCAGTCTAGCGGGGGGCTTTTCCTACAATGAGCAGTTCTTC.

This rearrangement joins TRBV5-5 to TRBJ2-3; D not certain. The CDR3 is 13 amino acids. The germline V and J ends were trimmed by 2 bases and 5 bases, with 9 bases remaining between them. Per germline, CDR1 SGHKS and CDR2 YYEKEE (reference sequence). CDR3 nucleotide sequence: TGTGCCAGCAGCTTCCGACCAGAAGATACGCAGTATTTT. It encodes CASSFRPEDTQYF.

CDR3 sequence (DNA): TGTGCCAGCAGCCTCGAGACAGGGTTTAATGGCTACGAGCAGTACTTC. Its translation is CASSLETGFNGYEQYF. V usage is TRBV6-1 and J usage is TRBJ2-7; 7 bases agree with TRBD1. The CDR3 loop spans 16 amino acids. V was pared by 6 bases and J by 3 bases, with 14 bases of the junction left unmatched. Germline V gene data show CDR1 as MNHNS and CDR2 as SASEGT.

In regard to this clonotype: Because it lacks the conserved phenylalanine or tryptophan at the end, this CDR3 is likely a read error. The DNA is left out, because the CDR3 cannot be placed on it with certainty; the CDR3 is given as TCRdb lists it. The V and J genes are TRBV7-6 and TRBJ1-2. The germline gives CDR1 SGHVS, CDR2 FNYEAQ. The CDR3 spans 13 residues, counting both ends. CDR3 in amino acids: CASRYARGLAPDE.

Concerning this clonotype: An end of the junction differs from the germline gene, which may be a read error. The chain employs TRBV7-2 and TRBJ1-2, with D unresolved. This CDR3 comprises 14 residues. Germline V gives CDR1 SGHTA, CDR2 FQGNSA. The DNA for the CDR3 is TGCGCCAGCAGCCAAGCGATTTTGGACTATGGCTACACCTTC. Translated: CASSQAILDYGYTF. The entire variable domain, with the rest obtained from reference TRBV7-2 and TRBJ1-2, is as follows: GAGVSQSPSNKVTEKGKDVELRCDPISGHTALYWYRQSLGQGLEFLIYFQGNSAPDKSGLPSDRFSAERTGGSVSTLTIQRTQQEDSAVYLCASSQAILDYGYTFGSGTRLTVV.

This clonotype occurred many times. This chain connects TRBV5-1 to TRBJ2-3, with unresolved D. The germline V gene has CDR1 SGHRS and CDR2 YFSETQ. The CDR3 consists of 15 residues. Trimming cost V 0 bases and J 0 bases, with 8 bases left between them. The CDR3 loop reads CASSLAQVSTDTQYF. CDR3 in DNA: TGCGCCAGCAGCTTGGCCCAGGTTAGCACAGATACGCAGTATTTT.

As for this clonotype: One end of the junction varies from germline; a read error may be responsible. V is TRBV7-3 and J is TRBJ2-7, with TRBD1 matching over 9 bases. Germline V gene data show CDR1 as SGHTA and CDR2 as FQGTGA. This CDR3 is 14 amino acids long. The CDR3, as DNA: TGTGCCAGCAGCGAAACAGGGGGCGTGGCGCAAGAGACCTTC. The encoded protein is CASSETGGVAQETF.

As regards this clonotype: It is unclear where the CDR3 begins or ends on the DNA, so no DNA is shown, and the CDR3 is as TCRdb lists it. This rearrangement joins TRBV7-9 to TRBJ2-7; the D call TRBD1 from the table was never checked on the DNA. The CDR3 is 14 amino acids in total, end residues counted. The germline V gene encodes CDR1 SEHNR and CDR2 FQNEAQ (reference sequence). This CDR3 is CASGAGEQYFGPGF.